Following are 20 T cell receptor beta chains from one sample sequenced in a study of blood T cells in healthy people across ages. A second PCR of about 6 to 11 cycles used a sample-barcoded 5' primer and a J-beta primer mix. TCRdb re-called the 5' RACE reads through MiXCR, storing one row per CDR3 protein. The sample has 550,000 to 750,000 distinct CDR3 sequences, approximately 21% seen once; the top ten hold roughly 3.6%. Material: blood. Source of these receptors: a man aged 70 or older in good health.

Ten or more counts support this clonotype. This chain connects TRBV4-1 to TRBJ2-3; 12 positions match TRBD2. Germline V gene lookup returns CDR1 MGHRA and CDR2 YSYEKL. The CDR3 is 15 residues long. The V and J ends lost 4 bases and 5 bases, in that order; junction bases with no gene match: 4. CDR3 in DNA: TGCGCCAGCAGCCTGACTAGCGGGAGTGGAGATACGCAGTATTTT. This gives the protein CASSLTSGSGDTQYF.

This clonotype was found a few times. The chain is built from TRBV5-1 and TRBJ2-5, with 7 bases that match TRBD2. TRBJ2-1 matches the DNA end more closely, so the J call is doubtful. CDR1 is SGHRS, CDR2 YFSETQ, per germline. The CDR3 totals 14 residues. CDR3 sequence: CASSLGTRNNEQFF. In DNA, the CDR3 is TGCGCCAGCAGCTTGGGGACTAGGAACAATGAGCAGTTCTTC.

The chain uses TRBV14 and TRBJ2-2, with TRBD2 matching over 7 bases. The CDR3 runs to 17 residues. Looked up from germline, CDR1 is SGHDN and CDR2 is FVKESK. The trim removed 0 bases at V and 6 bases at J, leaving 10 bases unmatched. CDR3 sequence: CASSQDSASGHAGELFF. The DNA for the CDR3 is TGTGCCAGCAGCCAAGATTCAGCTAGCGGACACGCCGGGGAGCTGTTTTTT.

V usage is TRBV7-9 and J usage is TRBJ2-5; D not resolved. The DNA end favors TRBJ2-1, so the J call may be wrong. Germline V gene lookup returns CDR1 SEHNR and CDR2 FQNEAQ (reference sequence). The CDR3 sequence is 11 residues long. The chain's CDR3 is CASGVRGEQFF. CDR3 nucleotides: TGTGCCAGCGGAGTGCGCGGTGAGCAGTTCTTC.

This clonotype was seen a few times. V gene TRBV7-8 combines with J gene TRBJ2-5, with D possibly called TRBD1 or TRBD2 (5 bases each). The DNA end lines up better with TRBJ2-7; the J call may be wrong. The germline V gene has CDR1 SGHVS and CDR2 FQNEAQ. The CDR3 consists of 15 residues. The CDR3 nucleotides are TGTGCCAGCAGCCAAGATCATATGAGGGGTTACGAGCAGTACTTC. Protein sequence: CASSQDHMRGYEQYF.

The chain combines TRBV20-1 with TRBJ2-1, with 9 bases matching TRBD2. The V segment lost 3 bases and the J segment 4 bases; nucleotides outside the gene matches: 7. This CDR3 comprises 15 residues. Per germline, CDR1 DFQATT and CDR2 SNEGSKA (reference sequence). CDR3: CSASRGRAIYNEQFF. The DNA for the CDR3 is TGCAGTGCTAGTCGCGGGAGGGCCATTTACAATGAGCAGTTCTTC.

Remarks on this clonotype: One junction end does not reproduce the germline sequence, and a read error may be involved. For the CDR3, the DNA is TGCGCCAGCAGCCCGGGGGCAGATAGATCTGAAGCCTTCTTT. Its translation: CASSPGADRSEAFF. This chain connects TRBV5-1 to TRBJ1-1; D is perhaps TRBD1 (6 bases). Per the germline V gene, CDR1 is SGHRS and CDR2 is YFSETQ. This CDR3 is 14 amino acids long.

In its sample, this clonotype was seen a few times. The J gene is TRBJ2-1, the V gene TRBV20-1; 7 nucleotides agree with TRBD2. The DNA matches TRBJ2-7 better at its end, which makes the J call doubtful. The germline V gene has CDR1 DFQATT and CDR2 SNEGSKA (reference sequence). The CDR3 contains 14 residues. The CDR3 reads CSARGTRGFYEQYF. CDR3 coding DNA: TGCAGTGCTAGAGGGACTAGAGGTTTCTACGAGCAGTACTTC.

The chain links TRBV3-1 to TRBJ1-2; possibly TRBD1 for D (6 bases). Trimming removed 6 bases at V and 4 bases at J, with 12 bases between. Germline assignment: CDR1 LGHDT and CDR2 YNNKEL (reference sequence). This CDR3 region has 13 residues. The CDR3 DNA reads TGTGCCAGCAGGATTGGGGGCACCTATGGCTACACCTTC. Amino acid sequence: CASRIGGTYGYTF.

This clonotype was detected a few times. The genes are TRBV21-1 and TRBJ2-2. TRBV21-1 is assigned pseudogene status. The CDR3 runs 15 residues. CDR3 amino acids: CASSNTQLAIGELFF. As DNA, the CDR3 is TGTGCCAGCAGCAACACCCAGTTGGCTATCGGGGAGCTGTTTTTT.

This clonotype appeared a few times. The chain uses TRBV2 and TRBJ2-5; D not resolved. The CDR3 loop spans 13 amino acids. V was trimmed by 5 bases and J by 4 bases, leaving 11 bases between them. The germline V gene encodes CDR1 SNHLY and CDR2 FYNNEI. The CDR3 loop reads CASSNFLRETQYF. The CDR3 coding sequence is TGTGCCAGCAGTAATTTCCTCCGAGAGACCCAGTACTTC.

The gene calls are TRBV29-1 and TRBJ2-7; TRBD1 might be the D (6 bases). The tail of the sequence fits TRBJ2-5 better, so the J call may be wrong. The CDR3 covers 13 residues. CDR1 is SQVTM and CDR2 is ANQGSEA in the germline V gene. CDR3 protein: CSVKTGLGETQYF. CDR3 bases: TGCAGCGTTAAAACAGGGTTAGGAGAGACCCAGTACTTC.

This clonotype occurred a few times. This chain uses TRBV5-1 with TRBJ2-3, with 7 bases identical to TRBD1. V was pared by 0 bases and J by 6 bases, with 7 bases of the junction left unmatched. The CDR3 spans 15 residues. From germline, CDR1 is SGHRS and CDR2 YFSETQ. The DNA of the CDR3 is TGCGCCAGCAGCTTGGTATCAGGGGGTGCGGATACGCAGTATTTT. It codes for CASSLVSGGADTQYF.

This chain joins TRBV15 and TRBJ1-2, with TRBD1 matching 11 bases. The V gene's germline CDR1 is LNHNV and CDR2 YYDKDF (reference sequence). The CDR3 length is 15 residues. With V trimmed by 2 bases and J by 3 bases, 2 bases remained unmatched. The CDR3: CATSRPGQGDYGYTF. CDR3 coding DNA: TGTGCCACCAGCAGACCGGGACAGGGGGACTATGGCTACACCTTC.

The chain couples TRBV2 to TRBJ1-3, with 10 positions matching TRBD1. V gave up 6 bases and J gave up 3 bases; unmatched junction bases: 2. This CDR3 region has 14 residues. The germline V gene encodes CDR1 SNHLY and CDR2 FYNNEI. The CDR3 loop is CASSDRGLGNTIYF. CDR3 DNA sequence: TGTGCCAGCAGCGACAGGGGGCTTGGAAACACCATATATTTT.

This clonotype was observed many times. V usage is TRBV20-1 and J usage is TRBJ2-3; 9 positions agree with TRBD2. Losses at the gene ends were 3 bases for V and 4 bases for J; bases not matched to a gene: 11. CDR3 length: 16 residues. Germline assignment: CDR1 DFQATT and CDR2 SNEGSKA (reference sequence). The CDR3 reads CSARPPSSGTSDTQYF. For the CDR3, the DNA is TGCAGTGCTAGGCCCCCCTCTAGCGGGACGTCAGATACGCAGTATTTT.

This chain uses TRBV11-2 with TRBJ2-7; D is unclear. The germline V gene encodes CDR1 SGHAT and CDR2 FQNNGV. The CDR3 has 14 amino acids. V lost 1 base and J lost 4, with 11 bases in between. CDR3 nucleotide sequence: TGTGCCAGCAGCTTAGCGTCTGGATTATACGAGCAGTACTTC. As protein: CASSLASGLYEQYF.

This chain uses TRBV27 with TRBJ2-3; D tentatively reads TRBD1 or TRBD2 (5 bases each). V lost 6 bases, J lost 0 bases, and 13 bases lay in between. CDR3 length: 15 amino acids. Germline CDR1 reads MNHEY; CDR2 reads SMNVEV (reference sequence). CDR3 loop: CASSPVGDSTDTQYF. As DNA, the CDR3 is TGTGCCAGCAGCCCCGTGGGGGATAGCACAGATACGCAGTATTTT.

To note about this clonotype: One end of the junction does not line up with germline, which may come from a read error. The rearrangement uses TRBV5-1 and TRBJ2-6; 7 nucleotides line up with TRBD1. This CDR3 comprises 20 residues. Germline V CDR1 and CDR2: SGHRS, YFSETQ. DNA for the CDR3: TGCGCCAGCAACTTGGTTATTGCGACAGGGACCCGCTCTGGGGCCAACGTCCTGACTTTC. It yields the protein CASNLVIATGTRSGANVLTF.

The rearrangement joins TRBV12-3 or TRBV12-4 to TRBJ1-3; weak D call: TRBD1 (5 bases). Trimming shortened V by 6 bases and J by 2 bases, and 11 bases separated the two germline ends. The CDR3 is 14 residues long. The CDR3 loop is CASRSPGTGNTIYF. In nucleotides, the CDR3 is TGTGCCAGCAGGTCACCAGGGACTGGAAACACCATATATTTT.